A single T cell receptor beta chain is shown here with its context. This record comes from a study of OX40 agonist ivuxolimab in advanced cancers. Sequencing used immunoSEQ multiplex PCR; TCRdb keeps in-frame clones, though not all of them. The sample lists approximately 39,000 clones, 80% to 85% occurring once. CDR1 is LNHDA, CDR2 SQIVND, per germline (reference sequence). The CDR3 contains 13 residues. With 3 bases removed from V and 6 bases from J, the gap between germline ends came to 11 bases. The J gene is TRBJ1-2, the V gene TRBV19; no clear D. Here the sequenced sample was CD4+ or CD8+ T cells sorted from blood, taken in a trial of the OX40 agonist ivuxolimab. The sequence was collected from an adult with an advanced solid tumor such as melanoma, head and neck, liver or kidney cancer. DNA for the CDR3: TGTGCCAGTAGTATTTATTCAGGAGATGGCTACACCTTC. Its protein is CASSIYSGDGYTF.